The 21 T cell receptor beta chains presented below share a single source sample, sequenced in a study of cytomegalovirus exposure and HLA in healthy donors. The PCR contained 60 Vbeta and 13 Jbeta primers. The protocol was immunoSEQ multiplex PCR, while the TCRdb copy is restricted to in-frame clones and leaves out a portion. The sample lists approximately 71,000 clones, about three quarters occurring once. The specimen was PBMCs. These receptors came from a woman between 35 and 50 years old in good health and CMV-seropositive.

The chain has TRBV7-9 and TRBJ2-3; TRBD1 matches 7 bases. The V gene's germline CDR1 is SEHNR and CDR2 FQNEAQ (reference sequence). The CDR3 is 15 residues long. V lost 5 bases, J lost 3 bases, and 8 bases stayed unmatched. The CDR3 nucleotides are TGTGCCAGCAGCCTAAGGACAGGTATAACAGATACGCAGTATTTT. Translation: CASSLRTGITDTQYF. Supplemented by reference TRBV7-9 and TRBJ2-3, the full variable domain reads DTGVSQNPRHKITKRGQNVTFRCDPISEHNRLYWYRQTLGQGPEFLTYFQNEAQLEKSRLLSDRFSAERPKGSFSTLEIQRTEQGDSAMYLCASSLRTGITDTQYFGPGTRLTVL.

This CDR3 is CASSELGGDTQYF. The CDR3 nucleotides are TGTGCCAGCAGTGAATTAGGAGGGGATACGCAGTATTTT. The chain carries TRBV2 and TRBJ2-3; D may be TRBD2 (6 bases). The CDR3 loop spans 13 amino acids. The germline gives CDR1 SNHLY, CDR2 FYNNEI. The V gene lost 2 bases and the J gene lost 6 bases, with 9 bases spanning the gap.

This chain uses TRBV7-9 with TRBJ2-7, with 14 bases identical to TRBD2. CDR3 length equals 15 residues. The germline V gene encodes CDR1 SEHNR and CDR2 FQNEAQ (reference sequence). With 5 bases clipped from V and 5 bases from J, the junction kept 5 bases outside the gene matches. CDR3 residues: CASSPRLAGGNEQYF. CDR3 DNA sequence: TGTGCCAGCAGCCCTCGACTAGCGGGGGGGAACGAGCAGTACTTC.

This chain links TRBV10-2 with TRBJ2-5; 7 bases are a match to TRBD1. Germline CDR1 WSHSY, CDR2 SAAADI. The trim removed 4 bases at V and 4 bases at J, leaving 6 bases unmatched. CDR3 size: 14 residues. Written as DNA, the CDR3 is TGCGCCAGCAGTGTACACAGGGGCGGAGAGACCCAGTACTTC. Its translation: CASSVHRGGETQYF.

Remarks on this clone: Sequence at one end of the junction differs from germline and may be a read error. CDR3 residues: CASSLVSGGQETQYF. The DNA for the CDR3 is TGTGCTAGCAGCTTAGTTAGCGGGGGGCAAGAGACCCAGTACTTC. V and J are TRBV7-7 and TRBJ2-5, with 10 bases lining up with TRBD2. The germline gives CDR1 SSHAT, CDR2 FNYEAQ (reference sequence). The CDR3 spans 15 residues.

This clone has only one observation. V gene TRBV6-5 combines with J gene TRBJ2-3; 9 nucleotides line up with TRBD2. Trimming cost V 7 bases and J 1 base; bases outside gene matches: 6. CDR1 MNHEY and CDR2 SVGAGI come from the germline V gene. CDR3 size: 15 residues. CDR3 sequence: CASTAGGEGTDTQYF. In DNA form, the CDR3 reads TGTGCCAGCACCGCGGGGGGGGAAGGCACAGATACGCAGTATTTT.

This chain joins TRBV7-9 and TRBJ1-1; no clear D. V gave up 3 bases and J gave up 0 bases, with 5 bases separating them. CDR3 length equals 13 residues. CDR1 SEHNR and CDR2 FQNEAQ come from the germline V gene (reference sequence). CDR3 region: CASSLSLNTEAFF. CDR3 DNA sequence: TGTGCCAGCAGCTTGAGCTTGAACACTGAAGCTTTCTTT.

In DNA form, the CDR3 reads TGTGCCAGCAGCTTAGAGATTGGAGGAGACACTGAAGCTTTCTTT. Its translation is CASSLEIGGDTEAFF. The chain joins TRBV7-8 to TRBJ1-1; D not certain. This CDR3 has 15 amino acids. V was clipped by 1 base and J by 3 bases, with 12 bases between them. Germline V gene sequence: CDR1 SGHVS, CDR2 FQNEAQ.

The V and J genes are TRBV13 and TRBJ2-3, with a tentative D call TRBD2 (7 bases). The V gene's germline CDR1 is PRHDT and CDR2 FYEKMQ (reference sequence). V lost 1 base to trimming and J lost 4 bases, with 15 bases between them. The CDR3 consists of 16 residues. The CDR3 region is CASSLVLGGGADTQYF. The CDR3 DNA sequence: TGTGCCAGCAGCTTAGTATTGGGCGGGGGCGCAGATACGCAGTATTTT.

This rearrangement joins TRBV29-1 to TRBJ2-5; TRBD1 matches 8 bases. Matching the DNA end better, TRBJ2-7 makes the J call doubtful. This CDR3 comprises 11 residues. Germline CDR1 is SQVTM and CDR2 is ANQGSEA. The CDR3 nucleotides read TGCACCGTCGGACAGGGCTACGAGCAGTACTTC. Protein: CTVGQGYEQYF.

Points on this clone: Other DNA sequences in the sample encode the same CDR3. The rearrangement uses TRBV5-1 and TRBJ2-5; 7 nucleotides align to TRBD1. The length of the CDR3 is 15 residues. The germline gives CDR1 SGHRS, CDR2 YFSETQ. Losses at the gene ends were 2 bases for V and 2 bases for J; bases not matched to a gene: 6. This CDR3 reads CASSFGDRAQETQYF. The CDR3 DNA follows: TGCGCCAGCAGCTTCGGAGACAGGGCTCAAGAGACCCAGTACTTC.

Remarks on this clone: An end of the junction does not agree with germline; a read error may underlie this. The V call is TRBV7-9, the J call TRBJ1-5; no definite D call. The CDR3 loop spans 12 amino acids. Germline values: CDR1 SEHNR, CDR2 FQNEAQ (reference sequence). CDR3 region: CSSSLGSQPQHF. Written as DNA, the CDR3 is TGTTCCAGCAGCCTAGGGAGTCAGCCCCAGCATTTT.

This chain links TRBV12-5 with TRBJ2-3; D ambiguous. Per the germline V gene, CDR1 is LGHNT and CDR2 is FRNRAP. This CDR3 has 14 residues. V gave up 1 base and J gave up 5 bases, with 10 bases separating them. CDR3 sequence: CASGLGTTVDTQYF. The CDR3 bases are TGTGCTAGTGGTTTGGGAACCACGGTAGATACGCAGTATTTT.

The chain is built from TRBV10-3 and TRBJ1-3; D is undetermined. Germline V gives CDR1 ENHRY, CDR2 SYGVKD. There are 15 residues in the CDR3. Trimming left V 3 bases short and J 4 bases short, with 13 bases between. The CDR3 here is CAISDLPQQGNTIYF. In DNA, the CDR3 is TGTGCCATCAGTGATCTCCCCCAACAGGGAAACACCATATATTTT.

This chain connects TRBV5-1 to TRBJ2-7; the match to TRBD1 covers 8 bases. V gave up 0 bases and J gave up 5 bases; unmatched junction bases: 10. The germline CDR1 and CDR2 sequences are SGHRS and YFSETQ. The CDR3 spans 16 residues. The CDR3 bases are TGCGCCAGCAGCTTGGATCCGGACAGGGTCGGCAACGAGCAGTACTTC. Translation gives CASSLDPDRVGNEQYF.

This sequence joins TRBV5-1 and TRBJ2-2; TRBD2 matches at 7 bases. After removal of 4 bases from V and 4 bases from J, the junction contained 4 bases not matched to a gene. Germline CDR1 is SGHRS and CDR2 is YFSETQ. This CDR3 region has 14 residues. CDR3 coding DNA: TGCGCCAGCAGCCGGGACTACACCACCGGGGAGCTGTTTTTT. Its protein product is CASSRDYTTGELFF.

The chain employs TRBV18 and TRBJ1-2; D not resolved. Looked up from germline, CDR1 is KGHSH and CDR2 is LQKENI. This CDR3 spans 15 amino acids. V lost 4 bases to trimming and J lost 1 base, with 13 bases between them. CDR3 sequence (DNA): TGTGCCAGCTCACGACGCGAGGGTCATAACTATGGCTACACCTTC. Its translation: CASSRREGHNYGYTF.

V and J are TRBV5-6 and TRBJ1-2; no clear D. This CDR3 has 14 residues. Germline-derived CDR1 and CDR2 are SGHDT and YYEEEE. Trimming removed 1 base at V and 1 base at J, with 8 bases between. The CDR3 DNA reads TGTGCCAGCAGCTTGACTGAGGTTAACTATGGCTACACCTTC. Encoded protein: CASSLTEVNYGYTF.

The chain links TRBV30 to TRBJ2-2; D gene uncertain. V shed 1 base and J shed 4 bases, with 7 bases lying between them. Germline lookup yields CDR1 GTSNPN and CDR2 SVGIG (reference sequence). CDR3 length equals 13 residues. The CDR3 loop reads CAWSGSGTGELFF. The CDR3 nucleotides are TGTGCCTGGAGTGGGTCGGGCACCGGGGAGCTGTTTTTT.

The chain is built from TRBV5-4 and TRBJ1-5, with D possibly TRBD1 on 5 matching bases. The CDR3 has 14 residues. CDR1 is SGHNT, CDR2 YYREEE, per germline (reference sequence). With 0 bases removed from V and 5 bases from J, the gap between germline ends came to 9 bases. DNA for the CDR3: TGTGCCAGCAGCTTGGACAGGAGGGATCAGCCCCAGCATTTT. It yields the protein CASSLDRRDQPQHF.

The CDR3 bases are TGTGCCAGCAGTCCCCCAACATACTCTGGAAACACCATATATTTT. Protein: CASSPPTYSGNTIYF. V is TRBV2 and J is TRBJ1-3; D gene unclear. Germline CDR1 is SNHLY and CDR2 is FYNNEI. This CDR3 is built from 15 residues. V shed 5 bases and J shed 0 bases, with 11 bases lying between them. The variable domain in full, completed from reference TRBV2 and TRBJ1-3, reads EPEVTQTPSHQVTQMGQEVILRCVPISNHLYFYWYRQILGQKVEFLVSFYNNEISEKSEIFDDQFSVERPDGSNFTLKIRSTKLEDSAMYFCASSPPTYSGNTIYFGEGSWLTVV.